The 23 T cell receptor beta chains below all came from one sample that was sequenced in a study of T-cell memory formation after mild COVID-19 (dated by TCRdb to the early 2020s). The library came from 5' RACE. The sequencer was an Illumina NovaSeq 6000. TCRdb reran the public reads through fastp at Q25 and MiXCR, keeping productive beta chains. Rows matching on CDR3 protein sequence are summarized as one entry with the most common DNA and genes. The sample table contains some 340,000 distinct CDR3 sequences; only one count was recorded for 13% of them. The ten largest clonotypes hold about 22% of the sample. Specimen: PBMCs or a T cell subset sorted from them (not recorded which). The receptors here all came from a man aged 18 to 30 who had mild COVID-19 (a few samples of this study predate the infection). The sample titles of this study are shuffled in the database, so cell type and time point are left out; the donor was told from shared clones.

This chain connects TRBV12-3 or TRBV12-4 to TRBJ2-1; tentatively, D is TRBD1 or TRBD2 (5 bases each). The CDR3 totals 13 residues. V dropped 5 bases and J dropped 10 bases, with 15 bases sitting between them. The CDR3 spells CASSRGQSREQFF. Written as DNA, the CDR3 is TGTGCCAGCAGTCGGGGCCAATCCAGGGAGCAGTTCTTC.

This clonotype occurred a few times. The rearrangement links TRBV6-5 to TRBJ2-6; maybe TRBD2 (5 bases). The V end was cut by 8 bases, the J end by 0 bases, with 8 bases between. The CDR3 has 14 residues. Germline-derived CDR1 and CDR2 are MNHEY and SVGAGI. The CDR3 is CASRRGSGANVLTF. CDR3 DNA: TGTGCCAGCCGACGGGGCTCTGGGGCCAACGTCCTGACTTTC.

The CDR3 coding sequence is TGTGCCAGCAGTACGGGACTAGCGGGATACAATGAGCAGTTCTTC. Translated: CASSTGLAGYNEQFF. The J gene is TRBJ2-1, the V gene TRBV6-6; TRBD2 agrees at 13 bases. CDR3 size: 15 residues. With V trimmed by 5 bases and J by 4 bases, 2 bases remained unmatched. Germline V gene data show CDR1 as MNHNY and CDR2 as SVGAGI (reference sequence).

This chain connects TRBV3-1 to TRBJ2-2, with TRBD2 matching 10 bases. This CDR3 comprises 17 residues. In germline, CDR1 is LGHDT, CDR2 YNNKEL (reference sequence). The V and J ends lost 1 base and 7 bases, in that order; junction bases with no gene match: 9. CDR3 region: CASSQVPAGGLIGELFF. The CDR3 nucleotides are TGTGCCAGCAGCCAAGTACCAGCGGGGGGGCTCATCGGGGAGCTGTTTTTT. The entire variable domain, with the rest obtained from reference TRBV3-1 and TRBJ2-2, is as follows: DTAVSQTPKYLVTQMGNDKSIKCEQNLGHDTMYWYKQDSKKFLKIMFSYNNKELIINETVPNRFSPKSPDKAHLNLHINSLELGDSAVYFCASSQVPAGGLIGELFFGEGSRLTVL.

This clonotype came up a few times. The V call is TRBV11-3, the J call TRBJ2-3; 7 bases line up with TRBD1. The CDR3 contains 16 residues. CDR1 is SGHNT, CDR2 YENEEA, per germline. With 1 base clipped from V and 2 bases from J, the junction kept 6 bases outside the gene matches. This chain's CDR3 is CASSLGRDRLTDTQYF. DNA for the CDR3: TGTGCCAGCAGCTTAGGCCGGGACAGACTCACAGATACGCAGTATTTT.

This clonotype was found a few times. V is TRBV18 and J is TRBJ2-1; 9 nucleotides agree with TRBD1. The CDR3 runs 15 residues. CDR1 is KGHSH, CDR2 LQKENI, per germline. J lost 8 bases, V lost 4 bases, and 9 bases had no gene match. The CDR3 DNA sequence: TGTGCCAGCTCACGGGGGACAGGGAGTCAATATGAGCAGTTCTTC. Its protein product is CASSRGTGSQYEQFF.

In this sample, this clonotype turned up a few times. The chain has TRBV7-3 and TRBJ2-1, with TRBD2 matching over 9 bases. CDR3 size: 16 residues. The germline V gene has CDR1 SGHTA and CDR2 FQGTGA. Trimming removed 5 bases from V and 8 bases from J; junction bases left unmatched: 13. As DNA, the CDR3 is TGTGCCAGCAGCCCCCTCCTTAGCGGGGGCAGGGATGAGCAGTTCTTC. It specifies CASSPLLSGGRDEQFF.

V is TRBV20-1 and J is TRBJ1-2; TRBD1 might be the D (6 bases). Germline V lookup: CDR1 DFQATT, CDR2 SNEGSKA (reference sequence). The V gene lost 3 bases and the J gene lost 6 bases, with 11 bases spanning the gap. The CDR3 loop spans 12 amino acids. The DNA for the CDR3 is TGCAGTGCTAGGGGGACATGGCATGGCTACACCTTC. It specifies CSARGTWHGYTF.

The V and J genes are TRBV2 and TRBJ1-1, with 7 bases fitting TRBD1. Unmatched junction bases numbered 10, after V lost 7 bases and J lost 8 bases. Germline CDR1 reads SNHLY; CDR2 reads FYNNEI. The CDR3 is made up of 13 amino acids. This CDR3 is CASKGGGDGEAFF. The CDR3 DNA follows: TGTGCCAGCAAAGGGGGCGGGGATGGCGAAGCTTTCTTT.

This clonotype was observed a handful of times. V and J are TRBV10-3 and TRBJ1-2; possibly TRBD1 for D (6 bases). CDR1 and CDR2 from the germline V gene are ENHRY and SYGVKD. The V end lost 8 bases, the J end lost 12 bases, and 13 bases lay between the germline ends. The CDR3 has 10 residues. The CDR3 DNA is TGTGCCATCGGAGAGGACAGAAACACCTTC. It translates to CAIGEDRNTF.

This clonotype has more than one count but fewer than ten. The chain joins TRBV6-2 or TRBV6-3 to TRBJ1-5; the D gene is possibly TRBD1 (6 bases). The CDR3 contains 13 residues. Germline CDR1 reads MNHEY; CDR2 reads SVGEGT. The V end was cut by 3 bases, the J end by 7 bases, with 10 bases between. In DNA form, the CDR3 reads TGTGCCAGCAGTTATACGGGGGCCCAGCCCCAGCATTTT. It encodes CASSYTGAQPQHF.

This clonotype has a handful of counts. The V and J genes are TRBV10-3 and TRBJ1-3; D is ambiguous. CDR3 length: 13 amino acids. CDR1 is ENHRY and CDR2 is SYGVKD in the germline V gene. Deletions cut 11 bases from V and 2 bases from J, with 13 bases between. The CDR3 bases are TGTGCCGTCGGCCCCTATACTGGAAACACCATATATTTT. Amino acid sequence: CAVGPYTGNTIYF.

This clonotype was seen only a few times. CDR3 sequence reads: CASDTYEQYV. The DNA for the CDR3 is TGTGCCAGCGACACCTACGAGCAGTACGTC. The genes are TRBV6-2 or TRBV6-3 and TRBJ2-7; D not certain. With 8 bases removed from V and 2 bases from J, the gap between germline ends came to 4 bases. Germline V CDR1 and CDR2: MNHEY, SVGEGT. There are 10 residues in the CDR3.

The rearrangement uses TRBV4-3 and TRBJ2-5, with 10 bases identical to TRBD2. Germline-derived CDR1 and CDR2 are LGHNA and YSLEER. This CDR3 has 16 amino acids. With 1 base clipped from V and 3 bases from J, the junction kept 5 bases outside the gene matches. The CDR3, as DNA: TGCGCCAGCAGCCAAGGAGCAGCGGGAGGGAAAGAGACCCAGTACTTC. Translated, it gives CASSQGAAGGKETQYF.

In its sample, this clonotype was seen a few times. V gene TRBV7-9 combines with J gene TRBJ2-7; D is undetermined. CDR1 SEHNR and CDR2 FQNEAQ come from the germline V gene (reference sequence). This CDR3 spans 12 amino acids. V lost 3 bases and J lost 1, with 4 bases in between. The CDR3 nucleotides read TGTGCCAGCAGCTTCGGGTCCTACGAGCAGTACTTC. Translating gives CASSFGSYEQYF.

In this sample, this clonotype turned up a few times. This CDR3 is CASGEPGHMQETQYF. DNA for the CDR3: TGTGCCAGCGGAGAACCCGGACACATGCAAGAGACCCAGTACTTC. V gene TRBV7-2 combines with J gene TRBJ2-5; D is possibly TRBD1 (5 bases). Germline V gene lookup returns CDR1 SGHTA and CDR2 FQGNSA. The ends were cut back, 8 bases at V and 2 bases at J, with 18 bases in the middle. The CDR3 is 15 residues long.

The V gene is TRBV6-5, the J gene TRBJ2-3; TRBD2 might be the D (5 bases). Trimming removed 6 bases at V and 6 bases at J, with 13 bases between. There are 13 residues in the CDR3. Germline lookup yields CDR1 MNHEY and CDR2 SVGAGI. This CDR3 is CASRRTSGDTQYF. DNA of the CDR3: TGTGCCAGCAGGAGGACCTCGGGGGATACGCAGTATTTT.

This clonotype was detected a few times. V is TRBV4-1 and J is TRBJ1-2, with a weak D call TRBD1 (6 bases). CDR3 size: 16 residues. V shed 3 bases and J shed 0 bases, with 14 bases lying between them. The germline gives CDR1 MGHRA, CDR2 YSYEKL. Here the CDR3 DNA reads TGCGCCAGCAGCCATTCTGGACAGTTAGCTAACTATGGCTACACCTTC. It yields the protein CASSHSGQLANYGYTF.

The chain couples TRBV7-2 to TRBJ1-2; D possibly corresponds to TRBD1 (6 bases). V shed 4 bases and J shed 2 bases, with 11 bases lying between them. The germline gives CDR1 SGHTA, CDR2 FQGNSA. The CDR3 totals 14 residues. The CDR3 sequence: CASSSTGQNYGYTF. DNA of the CDR3: TGTGCCAGCAGCTCTACAGGGCAAAACTATGGCTACACCTTC. The entire variable domain, with the rest obtained from reference TRBV7-2 and TRBJ1-2, is as follows: GAGVSQSPSNKVTEKGKDVELRCDPISGHTALYWYRQSLGQGLEFLIYFQGNSAPDKSGLPSDRFSAERTGGSVSTLTIQRTQQEDSAVYLCASSSTGQNYGYTFGSGTRLTVV.

This clonotype was counted at least ten times. This chain connects TRBV10-3 to TRBJ1-2, with 7 bases matching TRBD1. The trim removed 4 bases at V and 1 base at J, leaving 9 bases unmatched. The V gene's germline CDR1 is ENHRY and CDR2 SYGVKD. This CDR3 is built from 16 residues. Here the CDR3 DNA reads TGTGCCATCAGTGGGGAGAAGGGGGCGCGTAACTATGGCTACACCTTC. The encoded protein is CAISGEKGARNYGYTF.

The J gene is TRBJ2-7, the V gene TRBV6-2 or TRBV6-3; either TRBD1 or TRBD2 may fit D (5 bases each). Germline CDR1 and CDR2: MNHEY and SVGEGT. The length of the CDR3 is 13 residues. Trimming shortened V by 10 bases and J by 2 bases, and 15 bases separated the two germline ends. DNA for the CDR3: TGTGCCACCGGCGGGCAGGGCACCTACGAGCAGTACTTC. Protein: CATGGQGTYEQYF.

This clonotype was seen more than once but under ten times. The chain carries TRBV5-1 and TRBJ2-1, with D hard to call. The germline V and J ends were trimmed by 2 bases and 5 bases, with 8 bases remaining between them. The CDR3 runs 13 residues. Looked up from germline, CDR1 is SGHRS and CDR2 is YFSETQ. In DNA, the CDR3 is TGCGCCAGCAGCTTCTCAGGAAACAATGAGCAGTTCTTC. This sequence encodes CASSFSGNNEQFF.

The table lists this clonotype with a few counts. V gene TRBV4-1 combines with J gene TRBJ1-1; 10 bases line up with TRBD1. The CDR3 consists of 20 residues. Germline CDR1 and CDR2: MGHRA and YSYEKL. V was pared by 3 bases and J by 0 bases, with 16 bases of the junction left unmatched. DNA for the CDR3: TGCGCCAGCAGCCAGCCGGGGACAGGGGCATTGAAGGGAATGAACACTGAAGCTTTCTTT. It codes for CASSQPGTGALKGMNTEAFF.